The 18 T cell receptor beta chains below all came from one sample that was sequenced in a study of blood T cell repertoires in COVID-19. Sequencing was performed with immunoSEQ multiplex PCR; in TCRdb, only in-frame clones are kept and a portion is missing. The sample yields some 250,000 clones, less than 85% seen once. The sequencing sample was made of peripheral blood. The source is a woman between 18 and 29 years old with acute or convalescent COVID-19.

In the case of this clone: A read error may produce the germline difference seen at one junction end. This chain joins TRBV7-7 and TRBJ2-3, with D perhaps TRBD1 (6 bases). The CDR3 contains 18 residues. The germline V gene encodes CDR1 SSHAT and CDR2 FNYEAQ (reference sequence). CDR3 loop: CASIPTGTQLCLTDTQYF. The CDR3 DNA reads as TGTGCTAGCATCCCTACCGGGACACAGCTTTGCCTCACAGATACGCAGTATTTT.

There are a few counts of this clone. The chain couples TRBV6-2 or TRBV6-3 to TRBJ2-2, with D possibly matching TRBD2 (5 bases). Germline CDR1 reads MNHEY; CDR2 reads SVGEGT. The V and J ends lost 6 bases and 6 bases respectively, with 11 bases between them. This CDR3 is built from 13 residues. The CDR3 DNA reads as TGTGCCAGCAGCCGCCCGGAGGCCGGGGAGCTGTTTTTT. Amino acids: CASSRPEAGELFF.

This CDR3 is CASSQGGGNTGELFF. The CDR3 DNA sequence: TGCGCCAGCAGCCAAGGCGGCGGGAACACCGGGGAGCTGTTTTTT. The chain employs TRBV4-3 and TRBJ2-2, with D uncertain. V was cut by 1 base and J by 1 base, with 7 bases left in between. This CDR3 contains 15 residues. Germline V gene sequence: CDR1 LGHNA, CDR2 YSLEER.

The V gene is TRBV5-1, the J gene TRBJ2-1, with D hard to call. The V end lost 4 bases, the J end lost 9 bases, and 8 bases lay between the germline ends. This CDR3 is 11 amino acids long. Germline CDR1 reads SGHRS; CDR2 reads YFSETQ. The CDR3 bases are TGCGCCAGCAGCCTCGTCGGTGAGCAGTTCTTC. Its translation: CASSLVGEQFF.

J is TRBJ1-2 and V is TRBV9; tentatively, D is TRBD1 (5 bases). V was shortened by 0 bases and J by 4 bases, with 13 bases between the two germline ends. Germline V gives CDR1 SGDLS, CDR2 YYNGEE. The CDR3 spans 15 residues. This CDR3 is CASSVEGRMAYGYTF. The CDR3 nucleotides read TGTGCCAGCAGCGTAGAGGGGCGAATGGCCTATGGCTACACCTTC.

The rearrangement links TRBV29-1 to TRBJ1-1, with D unclear. The V and J ends lost 4 bases and 1 base respectively, with 10 bases between them. The CDR3 contains 13 residues. CDR1 and CDR2 (germline): SQVTM, ANQGSEA. CDR3 region: CSVAQHENTEAFF. CDR3 in DNA: TGCAGCGTTGCCCAACATGAGAACACTGAAGCTTTCTTT.

This chain joins TRBV2 and TRBJ1-6; TRBD1 might be the D (6 bases). V was trimmed by 7 bases and J by 8 bases, leaving 18 bases between them. There are 15 residues in the CDR3. CDR1 and CDR2 (germline): SNHLY, FYNNEI. CDR3 residues: CASKRAGEFDSPLHF. CDR3 bases: TGTGCCAGCAAAAGGGCAGGGGAATTTGATTCACCCCTCCACTTT.

This rearrangement joins TRBV18 to TRBJ1-2, with TRBD1 matching 8 bases. Per germline, CDR1 KGHSH and CDR2 LQKENI. J was trimmed by 4 bases and V by 2 bases; bases with no gene match: 3. CDR3 length equals 14 residues. This CDR3 reads CASSPNRGGYGYTF. The CDR3 DNA reads as TGTGCCAGCTCACCAAACAGGGGGGGCTATGGCTACACCTTC.

A remark on this clone: One end of the junction fails to match germline, which may point to a read error. This rearrangement joins TRBV7-2 to TRBJ2-7, with 7 bases fitting TRBD1. This CDR3 region has 13 residues. From germline, CDR1 is SGHTA and CDR2 FQGNSA. CDR3 coding DNA: TGTGCCAGCAGCGGCGACAGGGAGAGGCTAGGAGCGTTC. Translating gives CASSGDRERLGAF.

V usage is TRBV5-1 and J usage is TRBJ2-7; 12 nucleotides align to TRBD1. The V gene's germline CDR1 is SGHRS and CDR2 YFSETQ. CDR3 length: 15 amino acids. The junction had 4 bases not matched to a gene; V was cut back by 0 bases and J by 6 bases. CDR3 loop: CASSLGGQGAREQYF. Written as DNA, the CDR3 is TGCGCCAGCAGCTTGGGGGGACAGGGGGCGCGCGAGCAGTACTTC.

This clone has a handful of counts. This sequence joins TRBV7-9 and TRBJ1-2, with 7 bases that match TRBD1. The CDR3 loop spans 13 amino acids. CDR1 is SEHNR, CDR2 FQNEAQ, per germline (reference sequence). V lost 11 bases and J lost 2; bases outside the gene matches: 8. CDR3 in DNA: TGTGCCGGCCAGCCAGGGGGAAACTATGGCTACACCTTC. Translating gives CAGQPGGNYGYTF. Combining the CDR3 with reference TRBV7-9 and TRBJ1-2 gives the whole variable domain DTGVSQNPRHKITKRGQNVTFRCDPISEHNRLYWYRQTLGQGPEFLTYFQNEAQLEKSRLLSDRFSAERPKGSFSTLEIQRTEQGDSAMYLCAGQPGGNYGYTFGSGTRLTVV.

V gene TRBV5-5 combines with J gene TRBJ1-1; D unclear. The germline V and J ends were trimmed by 0 bases and 5 bases, with 8 bases remaining between them. CDR3 length: 13 amino acids. CDR1 is SGHKS and CDR2 is YYEKEE in the germline V gene (reference sequence). CDR3 amino acids: CASSLAGETEAFF. DNA of the CDR3: TGTGCCAGCAGCTTGGCTGGGGAGACTGAAGCTTTCTTT.

This rearrangement joins TRBV20-1 to TRBJ1-2, with a possible D match to TRBD1 (5 bases). The germline V and J ends were trimmed by 3 bases and 7 bases, with 21 bases remaining between them. This CDR3 is 15 amino acids long. The germline CDR1 and CDR2 sequences are DFQATT and SNEGSKA (reference sequence). The CDR3 spells CSASPPPDRSRGYTF. CDR3 DNA: TGCAGTGCTAGTCCTCCGCCCGACAGATCTCGTGGCTACACCTTC.

The sample holds one count of this clone. V usage is TRBV19 and J usage is TRBJ2-7, with 9 bases lining up with TRBD1. The trim removed 6 bases at V and 3 bases at J, leaving 3 bases unmatched. From germline, CDR1 is LNHDA and CDR2 SQIVND (reference sequence). There are 13 residues in the CDR3. DNA of the CDR3: TGTGCCAGTAGGGGACAGGGTATCTACGAGCAGTACTTC. As protein: CASRGQGIYEQYF.

The V and J genes are TRBV28 and TRBJ1-1; 10 bases agree with TRBD1. V was clipped by 6 bases and J by 10 bases; unmatched bases: 5. CDR1 is MDHEN and CDR2 is SYDVKM in the germline V gene. CDR3 length: 12 residues. CDR3 DNA sequence: TGTGCCAGCAGCCGACAGGGGGCTCCAGCTTTCTTT. Protein product: CASSRQGAPAFF.

The rearrangement uses TRBV6-5 and TRBJ2-5, with 7 bases lining up with TRBD1. Germline V gene lookup returns CDR1 MNHEY and CDR2 SVGAGI. The CDR3 extends over 15 amino acids. V was clipped by 2 bases and J by 5 bases; unmatched bases: 8. DNA for the CDR3: TGTGCCAGCAGTTACGACAGGGCACGAGTCGAGACCCAGTACTTC. Residues: CASSYDRARVETQYF.

J is TRBJ2-1 and V is TRBV18; D may be TRBD1 (6 bases). The CDR3 sequence is 13 residues long. Germline values: CDR1 KGHSH, CDR2 LQKENI. Trimming pared 3 bases from V and 9 bases from J, leaving 12 bases between. CDR3 sequence reads: CASSPDSLIEQFF. The CDR3 coding sequence is TGTGCCAGCTCACCGGACAGTCTCATTGAGCAGTTCTTC.

The chain combines TRBV3-1 (or the pseudogene TRBV3-2) with TRBJ2-1; 7 bases are shared with TRBD2. From germline, CDR1 is LGHDT and CDR2 YNNKEL (reference sequence). This CDR3 has 13 residues. Trimming cost V 1 base and J 7 bases; bases outside gene matches: 1. The CDR3 protein is CASSQVGGNEQFF. In DNA, the CDR3 is TGTGCCAGCAGCCAAGTCGGGGGGAATGAGCAGTTCTTC.